Sequencing of this T cell receptor (beta chain) was carried out in a study of shared clonotypes between healthy human individuals. Assay: immunoSEQ multiplex PCR; the TCRdb copy retains only in-frame clones and omits some. The sample comprises about 580,000 clones, roughly 98% of which are singletons, and 0.3% to 0.35% rests with the top ten. Details on this clone: Its cognate antigen is unknown.

The naive CD8 subset, CD45RO-negative cells positively selected for CCR7, excluded terminally differentiated effector memory CD45RA+ cells. Findings and caveats of the study: It was anticipated that sequencing depth would influence how many clonotypes donors shared. Around 5.3% of naive CD4 clonotypes were shared across a handful of donors.

The sequenced sample consisted of naive CD8+ T cells sorted from blood. The clonotype originates from a man under 40 in good health.

The CDR3, as DNA: TGTGCCAGTAGTATTGGGAGCAAGGCCGGGACTAGCGCCTACAATGAGCAGTTCTTC. Translated, it gives CASSIGSKAGTSAYNEQFF. This rearrangement joins TRBV19 to TRBJ2-1; 10 positions match TRBD2. The J segment lost 2 bases and the V segment lost 3 bases, leaving 13 bases of the junction unmatched. Germline V gene sequence: CDR1 LNHDA, CDR2 SQIVND (reference sequence). This CDR3 spans 19 amino acids. Full variable domain (outside the CDR3, taken from reference TRBV19 and TRBJ2-1): DGGITQSPKYLFRKEGQNVTLSCEQNLNHDAMYWYRQDPGQGLRLIYYSQIVNDFQKGDIAEGYSVSREKKESFPLTVTSAQKNPTAFYLCASSIGSKAGTSAYNEQFFGPGTRLTVL.